This TCR beta chain was identified during a study of early stage breast cancer tumors. Study overall: Most invasive tumors, about 80% of the 16, were ER+/PR+/HER2-.

Germline V gene lookup returns CDR1 SGHTA and CDR2 FQGTGA. Trimming cost V 1 base and J 2 bases, with 14 bases left between them. This CDR3 contains 17 residues. Blood replicates held 0.5 ug DNA, tumor or normal breast roughly 1.5 ug, two each. Sequenced by immunoSEQ multiplex PCR; TCRdb stores in-frame clones only, minus some. The top ten hold 5% of the sample, which has 45,000 to 60,000 clones, 90% to 95% seen once. Material for sequencing was blood. This sequence originates from a person aged 65-85 years with breast cancer. V is TRBV7-3 and J is TRBJ2-2; D is unresolved. The CDR3 here is CASSLNPPGTNTGELFF. For the CDR3, the DNA is TGTGCCAGCAGCTTAAACCCCCCAGGTACTAACACCGGGGAGCTGTTTTTT. The variable domain in full, with the rest retrieved from reference TRBV7-3 and TRBJ2-2, is GAGVSQTPSNKVTEKGKYVELRCDPISGHTALYWYRQSLGQGPEFLIYFQGTGAADDSGLPNDRFFAVRPEGSVSTLKIQRTERGDSAVYLCASSLNPPGTNTGELFFGEGSRLTVL.